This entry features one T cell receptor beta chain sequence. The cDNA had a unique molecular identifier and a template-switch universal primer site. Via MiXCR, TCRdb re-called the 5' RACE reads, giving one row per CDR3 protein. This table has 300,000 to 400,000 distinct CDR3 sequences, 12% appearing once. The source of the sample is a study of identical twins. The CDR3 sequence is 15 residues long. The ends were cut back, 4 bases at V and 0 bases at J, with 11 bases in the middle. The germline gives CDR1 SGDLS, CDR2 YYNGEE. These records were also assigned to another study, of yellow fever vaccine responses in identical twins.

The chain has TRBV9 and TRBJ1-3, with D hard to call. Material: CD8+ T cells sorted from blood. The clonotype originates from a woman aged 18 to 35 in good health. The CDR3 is CASSPDGSSGNTIYF. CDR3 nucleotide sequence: TGTGCCAGCAGCCCGGACGGGAGCTCTGGAAACACCATATATTTT.